A selection of T cell receptor beta chains follows, all from one sample in a study of T-cell memory formation after mild COVID-19. MiXCR was run by TCRdb on the 5' RACE reads, yielding one entry per CDR3 protein. The sample consists of 190,000 or so distinct CDR3 sequences, about 21% of them appearing once. Sequencing input: PBMCs or a T cell subset sorted from them (not recorded which). The receptors come from an adult woman who had mild COVID-19 (a few samples of this study predate the infection). Cell type and time point are not known. Each CDR3 is given with its conserved first and last residue. D genes are given only for firm matches. Size tells how often a clone was seen (once, few, many) or the class of an expanded clone, and some rows leave it out.

cdr3_aa: CASSSRRWTEAFF
cdr3_nt: TGTGCCAGCAGCTCCCGACGTTGGACTGAAGCTTTCTTT
d_call: -
v_call: TRBV7-6
clone_size: -
j_call: TRBJ1-1

cdr3_aa: CASSKLRDSLSYEQYF
cdr3_nt: TGTGCCAGCAGCAAACTTCGGGACTCCCTATCCTACGAGCAGTACTTC
d_call: -
v_call: TRBV7-9
clone_size: -
j_call: TRBJ2-7

cdr3_aa: CASSPRVSGGPGEQFF
cdr3_nt: TGTGCCAGCAGCCCCCGGGTTAGCGGGGGACCAGGTGAGCAGTTCTTC
d_call: TRBD2
v_call: TRBV7-9
clone_size: many
j_call: TRBJ2-1

cdr3_aa: CASSDLSGANVLTF
cdr3_nt: TGTGCCAGCAGTGATCTAAGTGGGGCCAACGTCCTGACTTTC
d_call: -
v_call: TRBV6-1
clone_size: few
j_call: TRBJ2-6

cdr3_aa: CASSQTSVGYNEQFF
cdr3_nt: TGTGCCAGCAGTCAAACCTCCGTCGGGTACAATGAGCAGTTCTTC
d_call: -
v_call: TRBV12-3/TRBV12-4
clone_size: -
j_call: TRBJ2-1

cdr3_aa: CASSEASNQPQHF
cdr3_nt: TGTGCCAGCAGTGAGGCTAGCAATCAGCCCCAGCATTTT
d_call: -
v_call: TRBV25-1
clone_size: few
j_call: TRBJ1-5

cdr3_aa: CASSFGTRRGEQYF
cdr3_nt: TGTGCCAGCAGCTTCGGGACTCGGCGGGGCGAGCAGTACTTC
d_call: -
v_call: TRBV7-9
clone_size: -
j_call: TRBJ2-7

cdr3_aa: CASSPPQGSYEQYF
cdr3_nt: TGTGCCAGCTCACCACCTCAGGGATCCTACGAGCAGTACTTC
d_call: -
v_call: TRBV18
clone_size: -
j_call: TRBJ2-7

cdr3_aa: CASSLVSPAGLSYEQYF
cdr3_nt: TGTGCCAGCAGTTTAGTGTCCCCGGCGGGGCTATCCTACGAGCAGTACTTC
d_call: -
v_call: TRBV12-3/TRBV12-4
clone_size: few
j_call: TRBJ2-7

cdr3_aa: CASSPSGPHNEQFF
cdr3_nt: TGTGCCAGCTCACCATCGGGACCCCACAATGAGCAGTTCTTC
d_call: -
v_call: TRBV18
clone_size: -
j_call: TRBJ2-1

cdr3_aa: CSARDAPYRGTEAFF
cdr3_nt: TGCAGTGCTAGAGATGCGCCCTACCGGGGCACTGAAGCTTTCTTT
d_call: -
v_call: TRBV20-1
clone_size: few
j_call: TRBJ1-1

cdr3_aa: CASSLVSEQFF
cdr3_nt: TGTGCCAGCAGCTTGGTTTCTGAGCAGTTCTTC
d_call: -
v_call: TRBV5-4
clone_size: -
j_call: TRBJ2-1

cdr3_aa: CASSHSESSYNEQFF
cdr3_nt: TGCGCCAGCAGCCATTCCGAGAGCTCCTACAATGAGCAGTTCTTC
d_call: -
v_call: TRBV5-1
clone_size: few
j_call: TRBJ2-1

cdr3_aa: CASSPPWAGSRYGYTF
cdr3_nt: TGTGCCAGCAGCCCGCCTTGGGCAGGGTCCCGGTATGGCTACACCTTC
d_call: -
v_call: TRBV12-3/TRBV12-4
clone_size: -
j_call: TRBJ1-2

cdr3_aa: CASSQEDEGGRGSYNEQFF
cdr3_nt: TGCGCCAGCAGCCAAGAGGACGAGGGAGGCAGAGGCTCCTACAATGAGCAGTTCTTC
d_call: -
v_call: TRBV4-3
clone_size: -
j_call: TRBJ2-1

cdr3_aa: CASSLVGPNGYTF
cdr3_nt: TGTGCCAGCAGCTTAGTGGGACCCAATGGCTACACCTTC
d_call: -
v_call: TRBV11-2
clone_size: -
j_call: TRBJ1-2